Here is one T cell receptor (beta chain) with its context. The sample belongs to a study of PD-1 blockade in classical Hodgkin lymphoma. Measured with immunoSEQ multiplex PCR; TCRdb has only the in-frame clones, and not every one. Here the sample spans some 52,000 clones, about nine tenths being singletons. As to time point: cycle 4 day 1 (C4D1), after more than five weeks of nivolumab. The patients all showed relapse after autologous stem cell transplantation, while their brentuximab vedotin exposure varied. Germline CDR1 reads MDHEN; CDR2 reads SYDVKM. This CDR3 has 20 residues. The V end was cut by 6 bases, the J end by 0 bases, with 27 bases between.

The sample was peripheral blood mononuclear cells (PBMCs), taken before the fourth cycle of nivolumab. The clonotype originates from a human donor with classical Hodgkin lymphoma. The rearrangement uses TRBV28 and TRBJ1-5; D not certain. DNA for the CDR3: TGTGCCAGCAGCTTTGGGGAACACCCCTTCATGCTTAATAGCAATCAGCCCCAGCATTTT. It is translated as CASSFGEHPFMLNSNQPQHF.